A selection of T cell receptor beta chains follows, all from one sample in a study of blood T cell repertoires in COVID-19. Clones were read by immunoSEQ multiplex PCR, and TCRdb kept only the in-frame ones, dropping some. Among about 210,000 clones listed, approximately 89% were seen once. Sequences were obtained from PBMCs or T cells enriched from blood (not recorded which). The source is a woman in her thirties or forties with acute COVID-19. Each CDR3 is given with its conserved first and last residue. D genes are given only for firm matches. Clone size is stated in some rows and not others, as once, few, many or a class when expanded.

D gene,CDR3 length,J gene,V gene,clone size,CDR3 protein,CDR3 DNA
.,15,TRBJ1-2,TRBV30,.,CAWIPGTYANYGYTF,TGTGCCTGGATCCCAGGGACTTATGCTAACTATGGCTACACCTTC
.,14,TRBJ1-6,TRBV5-5,.,CASSYGSPGSPLHF,TGTGCCAGCAGCTACGGATCTCCAGGATCACCCCTCCACTTT
TRBD1,14,TRBJ1-6,TRBV6-5,once,CASSQGQGGSPLHF,TGTGCCAGCAGCCAGGGACAGGGTGGCTCACCCCTCCACTTT
TRBD2,19,TRBJ2-1,TRBV28,.,CASSPGQGVAGGSYNEQFF,TGTGCCAGCAGCCCTGGACAGGGTGTAGCGGGGGGGTCCTACAATGAGCAGTTCTTC
TRBD1,15,TRBJ1-6,TRBV9,once,CASSPGQGKGSPLHF,TGTGCCAGCAGCCCGGGACAGGGTAAAGGATCACCCCTCCACTTT
.,13,TRBJ1-1,TRBV19,.,CASRATLGAEAFF,TGTGCCAGTAGGGCGACACTGGGCGCTGAAGCTTTCTTT
.,16,TRBJ1-5,TRBV7-2,.,CASSLVGGGKNQPQHF,TGTGCCAGCAGCTTAGTGGGCGGAGGGAAAAATCAGCCCCAGCATTTT
TRBD2,19,TRBJ2-2,TRBV19,many,CASSIGGLAGGPNTGELFF,TGTGCCAGTAGTATAGGGGGACTAGCGGGAGGGCCGAACACCGGGGAGCTGTTTTTT
TRBD2,18,TRBJ2-6,TRBV10-3,.,CAISAASGSASGANVLTF,TGTGCCATCAGTGCTGCTAGCGGGAGCGCCTCTGGGGCCAACGTCCTGACTTTC
.,15,TRBJ1-2,TRBV9,once,CASSALGQLNYGYTF,TGTGCCAGCAGCGCCCTAGGACAGCTTAACTATGGCTACACCTTC
TRBD1,16,TRBJ2-7,TRBV15,.,CATSRDRRQGVDEQYF,TGTGCCACCAGCAGAGATAGGCGACAGGGGGTCGACGAGCAGTACTTC
TRBD1,15,TRBJ1-3,TRBV5-5,once,CASSSPGQGSSLIYF,TGTGCCAGCAGCTCGCCGGGACAGGGATCGTCCCTCATATATTTT
TRBD1,18,TRBJ1-1,TRBV7-2,.,CASSLVRGQGLVSTEAFF,TGTGCCAGCAGCTTAGTACGGGGACAGGGTTTGGTGAGCACTGAAGCTTTCTTT
.,15,TRBJ2-1,TRBV9,.,CASSASSRGAHEQFF,TGTGCCAGCAGCGCCAGCTCTAGAGGAGCGCATGAGCAGTTCTTC
.,16,TRBJ1-2,TRBV5-1,.,CASSPDSGGPSYGYTF,TGCGCCAGCAGCCCGGATTCTGGGGGCCCGAGCTATGGCTACACCTTC
TRBD2,16,TRBJ2-1,TRBV6-2/TRBV6-3,.,CASSPGGLAGGNEQFF,TGTGCCAGCAGCCCGGGGGGACTAGCGGGAGGCAATGAGCAGTTCTTC
TRBD2,14,TRBJ2-1,TRBV6-4,.,CASKSGLEVNEQFF,TGTGCCAGCAAAAGCGGACTAGAGGTCAATGAGCAGTTCTTC
.,15,TRBJ1-6,TRBV6-5,.,CASSYGGNFNSPLHF,TGTGCCAGCAGTTACGGGGGGAATTTCAATTCACCCCTCCACTTT
.,19,TRBJ2-2,TRBV21-1,.,CASSKGVSGLAFVLGELFF,TGTGCCAGCAGCAAGGGAGTAAGTGGACTAGCGTTTGTTCTCGGGGAGCTGTTTTTT
TRBD1,13,TRBJ1-5,TRBV10-1,once,CASSDRGGQPQHF,TGCGCCAGCAGCGACAGGGGAGGTCAGCCCCAGCATTTT